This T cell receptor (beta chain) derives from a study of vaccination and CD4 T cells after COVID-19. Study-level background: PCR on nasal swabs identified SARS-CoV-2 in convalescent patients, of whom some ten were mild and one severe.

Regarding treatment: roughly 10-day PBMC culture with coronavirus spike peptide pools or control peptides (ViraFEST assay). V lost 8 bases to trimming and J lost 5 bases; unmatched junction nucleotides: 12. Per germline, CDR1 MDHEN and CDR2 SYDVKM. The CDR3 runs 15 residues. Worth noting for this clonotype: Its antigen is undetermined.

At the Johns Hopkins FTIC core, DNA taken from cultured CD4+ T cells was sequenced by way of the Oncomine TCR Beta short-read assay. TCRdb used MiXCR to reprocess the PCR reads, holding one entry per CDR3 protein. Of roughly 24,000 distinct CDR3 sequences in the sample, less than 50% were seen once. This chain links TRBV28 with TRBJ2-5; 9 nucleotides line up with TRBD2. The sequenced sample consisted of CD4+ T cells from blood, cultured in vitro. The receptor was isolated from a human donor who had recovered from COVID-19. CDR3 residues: CASYPSGVGGETQYF. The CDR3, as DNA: TGTGCCAGCTACCCTAGCGGGGTTGGAGGGGAGACCCAGTACTTC.